These T cell receptor beta chains were read from a single sample in a study of shared clonotypes between healthy human individuals. Sequencing used immunoSEQ multiplex PCR; TCRdb keeps in-frame clones, though not all of them. The profile covers 470,000 or so clones, with 70% to 80% appearing a single time and more than 10% taken by the ten largest. Sequenced: PBMCs. The source is a woman in her 40s in good health. Some clones in this sample may be carry-over from other donors' samples. The CDR3 runs from the conserved cysteine through the conserved F or W. A D gene is named only where the DNA matches it firmly. Part of the rows lack a size; the others show once, few, many or a class for expanded clones.

d_gene: NA
v_gene: TRBV28
abundance: NA
j_gene: TRBJ1-2
CDR3aa: CASSPHPAGVGYGYTF
CDR3nt: TGTGCCAGCAGTCCCCATCCGGCGGGGGTGGGCTATGGCTACACCTTC

d_gene: TRBD2
v_gene: TRBV7-3
abundance: NA
j_gene: TRBJ2-1
CDR3aa: CASSLVAGELKQFF
CDR3nt: TGTGCCAGCAGCTTGGTCGCGGGAGAATTAAAGCAGTTCTTC

d_gene: NA
v_gene: TRBV6-6
abundance: NA
j_gene: TRBJ1-2
CDR3aa: CASSYPTRGGYGYTF
CDR3nt: TGTGCCAGCAGTTACCCCACGAGGGGAGGCTATGGCTACACCTTC

d_gene: NA
v_gene: TRBV7-3
abundance: NA
j_gene: TRBJ1-1
CDR3aa: CASSLREGTEAFF
CDR3nt: TGTGCCAGCAGCTTGAGGGAAGGGACTGAAGCTTTCTTT

d_gene: NA
v_gene: TRBV5-6
abundance: NA
j_gene: TRBJ2-3
CDR3aa: CASTLGGSRTNTQYF
CDR3nt: TGTGCCAGCACCTTGGGTGGGAGTAGAACCAATACGCAGTATTTT

d_gene: NA
v_gene: TRBV4-1
abundance: NA
j_gene: TRBJ2-7
CDR3aa: CASSQAGTLVEQYF
CDR3nt: TGCGCCAGCAGCCAAGCCGGGACCCTCGTCGAGCAGTACTTC

d_gene: NA
v_gene: TRBV28
abundance: NA
j_gene: TRBJ2-7
CDR3aa: CASRTDYSAFQYEQYF
CDR3nt: TGTGCCAGCAGGACCGACTATAGCGCATTCCAATACGAGCAGTACTTC

d_gene: NA
v_gene: TRBV5-4
abundance: NA
j_gene: TRBJ2-1
CDR3aa: CASSLGTSYNEQFF
CDR3nt: TGTGCCAGCAGCTTGGGAACGTCTTACAATGAGCAGTTCTTC

d_gene: NA
v_gene: TRBV7-3
abundance: NA
j_gene: TRBJ2-5
CDR3aa: CASSLTPQETQYF
CDR3nt: TGTGCCAGCAGCTTAACTCCCCAAGAGACCCAGTACTTC

d_gene: TRBD1
v_gene: TRBV6-5
abundance: NA
j_gene: TRBJ1-5
CDR3aa: CASRGQGGNQPQHF
CDR3nt: TGTGCCAGCAGAGGACAGGGCGGCAATCAGCCCCAGCATTTT

d_gene: TRBD1
v_gene: TRBV7-7
abundance: once
j_gene: TRBJ2-5
CDR3aa: CASSLGGSRSETQYF
CDR3nt: TGTGCTAGCAGCTTAGGGGGCAGCAGGTCGGAGACCCAGTACTTC

d_gene: NA
v_gene: TRBV2
abundance: NA
j_gene: TRBJ2-7
CDR3aa: CASLTGARGYEQYF
CDR3nt: TGTGCCAGCCTAACTGGGGCCCGCGGCTACGAGCAGTACTTC

d_gene: NA
v_gene: TRBV9
abundance: NA
j_gene: TRBJ2-3
CDR3aa: CASSVASRLTDTQYF
CDR3nt: TGTGCCAGCAGCGTAGCCTCCCGCCTCACAGATACGCAGTATTTT

d_gene: NA
v_gene: TRBV19
abundance: NA
j_gene: TRBJ2-7
CDR3aa: CASSIGGAASYEQYF
CDR3nt: TGTGCCAGTAGTATTGGAGGAGCGGCCTCCTACGAGCAGTACTTC

d_gene: NA
v_gene: TRBV4-3
abundance: NA
j_gene: TRBJ2-1
CDR3aa: CASSPHRASSYNEQFF
CDR3nt: TGCGCCAGCAGCCCTCACAGGGCCAGCTCCTACAATGAGCAGTTCTTC

d_gene: NA
v_gene: TRBV7-3
abundance: many
j_gene: TRBJ2-1
CDR3aa: CASSLFHINLYNEQFF
CDR3nt: TGTGCCAGCAGCCTATTTCACATAAATCTTTACAATGAGCAGTTCTTC

d_gene: NA
v_gene: TRBV7-2
abundance: NA
j_gene: TRBJ2-5
CDR3aa: CASSPHLREETQYF
CDR3nt: TGTGCCAGCAGCCCCCATTTGAGGGAAGAGACCCAGTACTTC

d_gene: NA
v_gene: TRBV10-2
abundance: NA
j_gene: TRBJ2-2
CDR3aa: CASRVAANTGELFF
CDR3nt: TGCGCCAGCAGGGTAGCGGCGAACACCGGGGAGCTGTTCTTT

d_gene: TRBD2
v_gene: TRBV4-1
abundance: NA
j_gene: TRBJ2-1
CDR3aa: CASSQRTSGRSSYNEQFF
CDR3nt: TGCGCCAGCAGCCAAAGGACTAGCGGGAGGAGCTCCTACAATGAGCAGTTCTTC

d_gene: TRBD1
v_gene: TRBV29-1
abundance: NA
j_gene: TRBJ1-5
CDR3aa: CSARTGDGNQPQHF
CDR3nt: TGCAGCGCCCGGACAGGGGATGGCAATCAGCCCCAGCATTTT

d_gene: NA
v_gene: TRBV6-5
abundance: NA
j_gene: TRBJ1-2
CDR3aa: CASSYSNADNYGYTF
CDR3nt: TGTGCCAGCAGTTACTCGAACGCGGACAACTATGGCTACACCTTC

d_gene: NA
v_gene: TRBV5-6
abundance: NA
j_gene: TRBJ2-5
CDR3aa: CASSSAGKETQYF
CDR3nt: TGTGCCAGCAGCTCTGCGGGGAAAGAGACCCAGTACTTC

d_gene: NA
v_gene: TRBV5-1
abundance: once
j_gene: TRBJ2-3
CDR3aa: CASSLFQGTDTQYF
CDR3nt: TGCGCCAGCAGCTTGTTTCAAGGCACAGATACGCAGTATTTT

d_gene: NA
v_gene: TRBV14
abundance: NA
j_gene: TRBJ2-1
CDR3aa: CASSQVLTEEQFF
CDR3nt: TGTGCCAGCAGCCAAGTTCTAACGGAAGAGCAGTTCTTC

d_gene: NA
v_gene: TRBV28
abundance: NA
j_gene: TRBJ2-3
CDR3aa: CASRGDVASTDTQYF
CDR3nt: TGTGCCAGCAGGGGGGACGTTGCTAGCACAGATACGCAGTATTTT

d_gene: NA
v_gene: TRBV30
abundance: NA
j_gene: TRBJ1-1
CDR3aa: CAWSGGATNTEAFF
CDR3nt: TGTGCCTGGAGTGGCGGGGCCACCAACACTGAAGCTTTCTTT

d_gene: TRBD1
v_gene: TRBV10-3
abundance: NA
j_gene: TRBJ1-1
CDR3aa: CAISEWGGQSITEAFF
CDR3nt: TGTGCCATCAGTGAGTGGGGGGGACAGTCTATCACTGAAGCTTTCTTT

d_gene: NA
v_gene: TRBV5-1
abundance: NA
j_gene: TRBJ2-3
CDR3aa: CASSLVVGTTDTQYF
CDR3nt: TGCGCCAGCAGCTTGGTAGTGGGGACCACAGATACGCAGTATTTT

d_gene: NA
v_gene: TRBV2
abundance: NA
j_gene: TRBJ1-5
CDR3aa: CASSELVGSNQPQHF
CDR3nt: TGTGCCAGCAGTGAACTTGTAGGGTCCAATCAGCCCCAGCATTTT

d_gene: TRBD2
v_gene: TRBV4-1
abundance: NA
j_gene: TRBJ2-7
CDR3aa: CASSQESLAGFHEQYF
CDR3nt: TGCGCCAGCAGCCAAGAATCACTAGCGGGTTTCCACGAGCAGTACTTC

d_gene: NA
v_gene: TRBV11-1
abundance: NA
j_gene: TRBJ2-1
CDR3aa: CASSVASRNEQFF
CDR3nt: TGTGCCAGCAGCGTCGCTTCCCGGAATGAGCAGTTCTTC

d_gene: TRBD1
v_gene: TRBV11-2
abundance: once
j_gene: TRBJ2-1
CDR3aa: CASSPRTGYNEQFF
CDR3nt: TGTGCCAGCAGCCCCAGGACAGGTTACAATGAGCAGTTCTTC

d_gene: NA
v_gene: TRBV5-4
abundance: NA
j_gene: TRBJ2-1
CDR3aa: CASSLGANSYNEQFF
CDR3nt: TGTGCCAGCAGCTTGGGGGCTAACTCCTACAATGAGCAGTTCTTC

d_gene: NA
v_gene: TRBV5-1
abundance: NA
j_gene: TRBJ2-1
CDR3aa: CASSGSGPIAGEQFF
CDR3nt: TGCGCCAGCAGCGGGTCAGGACCTATCGCTGGGGAGCAGTTCTTC

d_gene: NA
v_gene: TRBV6-1
abundance: NA
j_gene: TRBJ2-1
CDR3aa: CASSESPGNYNEQFF
CDR3nt: TGTGCCAGCAGTGAATCGCCCGGGAATTACAATGAGCAGTTCTTC

d_gene: NA
v_gene: TRBV2
abundance: few
j_gene: TRBJ1-5
CDR3aa: CASRIRSGQPQHF
CDR3nt: TGTGCCAGCAGGATCAGGTCCGGGCAGCCCCAGCATTTT

d_gene: NA
v_gene: TRBV10-1
abundance: once
j_gene: TRBJ2-5
CDR3aa: CASSESVGSGRETQYF
CDR3nt: TGCGCCAGCAGTGAGTCGGTGGGGTCGGGGAGAGAGACCCAGTACTTC

d_gene: NA
v_gene: TRBV5-1
abundance: NA
j_gene: TRBJ2-2
CDR3aa: CATNSGFGKGELFF
CDR3nt: TGCGCCACTAACTCAGGGTTCGGAAAAGGGGAGCTGTTTTTT

d_gene: TRBD1
v_gene: TRBV5-1
abundance: NA
j_gene: TRBJ2-5
CDR3aa: CASSTQGARETQYF
CDR3nt: TGCGCCAGCAGCACGCAGGGGGCGCGGGAGACCCAGTACTTC

d_gene: TRBD2
v_gene: TRBV5-4
abundance: NA
j_gene: TRBJ2-3
CDR3aa: CATRDYGTDTQYF
CDR3nt: TGTGCCACCCGGGACTACGGCACAGATACGCAGTATTTT

d_gene: NA
v_gene: TRBV7-3
abundance: once
j_gene: TRBJ2-1
CDR3aa: CASSLTPQAYNEQFF
CDR3nt: TGTGCCAGCAGCTTAACGCCCCAGGCTTACAATGAGCAGTTCTTC

d_gene: NA
v_gene: TRBV7-8
abundance: few
j_gene: TRBJ1-6
CDR3aa: CASSSSTGDNSPLHF
CDR3nt: TGTGCCAGCAGCTCCTCCACAGGAGACAATTCACCCCTCCACTTT

d_gene: NA
v_gene: TRBV6-6
abundance: few
j_gene: TRBJ2-7
CDR3aa: CASSTQGWQYF
CDR3nt: TGTGCCAGCAGTACGCAGGGTTGGCAGTACTTC

d_gene: NA
v_gene: TRBV2
abundance: once
j_gene: TRBJ2-2
CDR3aa: CASSAMSPRNTGELFF
CDR3nt: TGTGCCAGCAGTGCCATGAGTCCAAGGAACACCGGGGAGCTGTTTTTT

d_gene: TRBD2
v_gene: TRBV13
abundance: NA
j_gene: TRBJ2-3
CDR3aa: CASSPNGLAGGPYGRDTQYF
CDR3nt: TGTGCCAGCAGCCCCAACGGACTAGCGGGAGGGCCTTACGGTCGAGATACGCAGTATTTT

d_gene: NA
v_gene: TRBV7-3
abundance: NA
j_gene: TRBJ1-2
CDR3aa: CASSLSRGEDGYTF
CDR3nt: TGTGCCAGCAGCTTAAGCAGGGGTGAGGATGGCTACACCTTC

d_gene: NA
v_gene: TRBV21-1
abundance: NA
j_gene: TRBJ1-5
CDR3aa: CASSKGGRSYNQPQHF
CDR3nt: TGTGCCAGCAGCAAAGGAGGCCGGAGCTACAATCAGCCCCAGCATTTT

d_gene: TRBD1
v_gene: TRBV7-2
abundance: NA
j_gene: TRBJ2-7
CDR3aa: CASSRYRGQDEQYF
CDR3nt: TGTGCCAGCAGCCGTTACAGGGGGCAAGACGAGCAGTACTTC